This TCR beta chain was retrieved from a study of T cell responses to AZD1222 COVID-19 vaccine. To note about this clone: What it binds is unknown.

Points from the study as a whole: Baseline seropositives among AZD1222 recipients totaled only 6 or 7. The study sampled repertoires only after the peak T cell response. Within unmutated variant regions lay the reported targets of nearly half of spike-specific TCRs.

Sequenced by immunoSEQ multiplex PCR; TCRdb stores in-frame clones only, minus some. The data contain about 130,000 clones, 93% of them singletons. The sequence derives from an adult in good health. Sequences were derived from peripheral blood, sampled on day 0 of AZD1222 vaccination.

The CDR3 is CASSESGRKATEAFF. CDR3 in DNA: TGTGCCAGCAGTGAATCCGGCCGAAAGGCTACTGAAGCTTTCTTT. This rearrangement joins TRBV25-1 to TRBJ1-1; D uncertain. V was cut by 1 base and J by 5 bases, with 14 bases left in between. The V gene's germline CDR1 is MGHDK and CDR2 SYGVNS. The CDR3 runs 15 residues.